The 10 T cell receptor beta chains presented below share a single source sample, sequenced in a study of blood T cell repertoires in COVID-19. Sequenced by immunoSEQ multiplex PCR; TCRdb stores in-frame clones only, minus some. This sample has some 230,000 clones; 85% to 90% occur once, and the top ten carry roughly a tenth. Sequenced input: peripheral blood. The receptor source for this set is a woman between 50 and 59 years old with COVID-19, enrolled during active disease.

The V gene is TRBV27, the J gene TRBJ2-5; D is possibly TRBD1 (6 bases). The ends were cut back, 2 bases at V and 5 bases at J, with 12 bases in the middle. CDR1 MNHEY and CDR2 SMNVEV come from the germline V gene (reference sequence). CDR3 length: 14 amino acids. CDR3 sequence reads: CASSLLLGAETQYF. The CDR3 bases are TGTGCCAGCAGTTTACTATTGGGGGCTGAGACCCAGTACTTC.

CDR3 DNA sequence: TGTGCCAGCAGTGACCAGTACACCGGGGAGCTGTTTTTT. It specifies CASSDQYTGELFF. The V call is TRBV2, the J call TRBJ2-2; D unclear. Trimming left V 3 bases short and J 3 bases short, with 5 bases between. Germline values: CDR1 SNHLY, CDR2 FYNNEI. CDR3 length equals 13 residues.

The CDR3 DNA follows: TGTGCCACCAGCGGGGGACAGGGAGTGTGGGAGACCCAGTACTTC. Its protein product is CATSGGQGVWETQYF. The J gene is TRBJ2-5, the V gene TRBV24-1; 9 bases align to TRBD1. Germline lookup yields CDR1 KGHDR and CDR2 SFDVKD. The CDR3 is 15 amino acids. After removal of 7 bases from V and 5 bases from J, the junction contained 10 bases not matched to a gene.

The chain links TRBV7-9 to TRBJ2-5; TRBD1 might be the D (6 bases). There are 14 residues in the CDR3. V gave up 5 bases and J gave up 4 bases, with 14 bases separating them. CDR1 is SEHNR, CDR2 FQNEAQ, per germline (reference sequence). CDR3 coding DNA: TGTGCCAGCAGCCACACAGGGCGGGCAGAGACCCAGTACTTC. Translated, it gives CASSHTGRAETQYF.

The chain links TRBV7-2 to TRBJ2-1; 7 bases fit TRBD1. Unmatched junction bases numbered 16, after V lost 1 base and J lost 7 bases. CDR3 length equals 18 residues. Germline loops: CDR1 SGHTA, CDR2 FQGNSA. The DNA of the CDR3 is TGTGCCAGCAGCTTAGGGTCGAAGATGAGGGGGCCTGGGAATGAGCAGTTCTTC. Translation: CASSLGSKMRGPGNEQFF. The complete variable domain, with remaining parts taken from reference TRBV7-2 and TRBJ2-1, reads GAGVSQSPSNKVTEKGKDVELRCDPISGHTALYWYRQSLGQGLEFLIYFQGNSAPDKSGLPSDRFSAERTGGSVSTLTIQRTQQEDSAVYLCASSLGSKMRGPGNEQFFGPGTRLTVL.

The gene calls are TRBV6-2 or TRBV6-3 and TRBJ2-3; TRBD1 is a possible D gene (7 bases). Germline V gives CDR1 MNHEY, CDR2 SVGEGT. The CDR3 sequence is 16 residues long. Trimming took off 6 bases at V and 1 base at J, with 17 bases between the two ends. This CDR3 is CASSPGTQGGTDTQYF. Written as DNA, the CDR3 is TGTGCCAGCAGCCCTGGGACTCAGGGGGGCACAGATACGCAGTATTTT.

This clone was seen a single time. The rearrangement links TRBV9 to TRBJ1-2; TRBD1 agrees at 7 bases. The germline V gene encodes CDR1 SGDLS and CDR2 YYNGEE. V lost 6 bases, J lost 7 bases, and 9 bases stayed unmatched. The CDR3 spans 13 residues. The CDR3 region has the DNA TGTGCCAGCATTGGTCAGGGGGGTGGTGGCTACACCTTC. Amino acid sequence: CASIGQGGGGYTF.

The V call is TRBV3-1 (or the pseudogene TRBV3-2), the J call TRBJ2-2; the D gene is possibly TRBD1 (6 bases). The germline V gene has CDR1 LGHDT and CDR2 YNNKEL (reference sequence). V was shortened by 1 base and J by 1 base, with 10 bases between the two germline ends. CDR3 size: 16 residues. CDR3 bases: TGTGCCAGCAGCCAAGTAGCAGGGGTGAACACCGGGGAGCTGTTTTTT. Its translation is CASSQVAGVNTGELFF.

The chain links TRBV5-1 to TRBJ2-3, with D possibly TRBD1 on 5 matching bases. The CDR3 loop spans 14 amino acids. V was cut by 4 bases and J by 7 bases, with 16 bases left in between. The germline CDR1 and CDR2 sequences are SGHRS and YFSETQ. CDR3 DNA sequence: TGCGCCAGCAGCGAGGACACCGCTGGGTATACGCAGTATTTT. Its protein product is CASSEDTAGYTQYF.

This sequence joins TRBV29-1 and TRBJ2-3; a weak D match, TRBD2 (5 bases). Trimming stripped 8 bases from V and 2 bases from J, with 14 bases between. Looked up from germline, CDR1 is SQVTM and CDR2 is ANQGSEA. The length of the CDR3 is 13 residues. DNA for the CDR3: TGCAGCCTATGGAGCGGCCCCACAGATACGCAGTATTTT. Amino acids: CSLWSGPTDTQYF.